The 26 T cell receptor beta chains presented below share a single source sample, sequenced in a study of cytomegalovirus exposure and HLA in healthy donors. Use of 60 Vbeta and 13 Jbeta primers characterized the PCR. The protocol was immunoSEQ multiplex PCR, while the TCRdb copy is restricted to in-frame clones and leaves out a portion. In the table there are roughly 220,000 clones, about four fifths of which are singletons. Sequenced input: PBMCs. These receptors were taken from a man aged 25-40 years in good health and CMV-seronegative.

This chain connects TRBV7-9 to TRBJ2-3; 9 bases agree with TRBD2. Looked up from germline, CDR1 is SEHNR and CDR2 is FQNEAQ (reference sequence). Unmatched junction bases numbered 7, after V lost 5 bases and J lost 4 bases. CDR3 size: 15 residues. The CDR3 DNA sequence: TGTGCCAGCAGCCCCCTAGCGGGACTCTCAGATACGCAGTATTTT. As protein: CASSPLAGLSDTQYF.

This sequence joins TRBV5-5 and TRBJ1-2, with D unresolved. This CDR3 is 14 amino acids long. CDR1 and CDR2 (germline): SGHKS, YYEKEE (reference sequence). With 0 bases removed from V and 4 bases from J, the gap between germline ends came to 10 bases. CDR3 protein: CASSLGYEAYGYTF. Here the CDR3 DNA reads TGTGCCAGCAGCTTGGGGTACGAGGCCTATGGCTACACCTTC.

The sample holds one count of this clone. An end of the junction differs from the germline gene, which may be a read error. The chain recombines TRBV7-9 with TRBJ1-1, with D tentatively TRBD1 (5 bases). From germline, CDR1 is SEHNR and CDR2 FQNEAQ (reference sequence). This CDR3 spans 14 amino acids. Here the CDR3 reads CSSSLGGGKTEAFF. The CDR3 DNA reads as TGTTCCAGCAGCTTGGGGGGGGGAAAAACTGAAGCTTTCTTT. Variable domain in full (rest from reference TRBV7-9 and TRBJ1-1): DTGVSQNPRHKITKRGQNVTFRCDPISEHNRLYWYRQTLGQGPEFLTYFQNEAQLEKSRLLSDRFSAERPKGSFSTLEIQRTEQGDSAMYLCSSSLGGGKTEAFFGQGTRLTVV.

The chain employs TRBV7-3 and TRBJ1-1, with D tentatively TRBD1 (5 bases). Trimming removed 1 base from V and 4 bases from J, with 10 bases in between. Germline V lookup: CDR1 SGHTA, CDR2 FQGTGA. The CDR3 contains 14 residues. For the CDR3, the DNA is TGTGCCAGCAGCTTAATGGGGGGGGGCACTGAAGCTTTCTTT. Protein product: CASSLMGGGTEAFF.

The gene calls are TRBV4-1 and TRBJ2-1, with TRBD1 matching 7 bases. Germline V CDR1 and CDR2: MGHRA, YSYEKL. Losses at the gene ends were 6 bases for V and 3 bases for J; bases not matched to a gene: 5. CDR3 length equals 14 residues. The CDR3 DNA reads TGCGCCAGCAGTCCGACAGGGTACTACAATGAGCAGTTCTTC. Amino acid sequence: CASSPTGYYNEQFF.

This chain connects TRBV5-1 to TRBJ2-3; TRBD2 might be the D (6 bases). The V gene's germline CDR1 is SGHRS and CDR2 YFSETQ. The CDR3 consists of 14 residues. Trimming cost V 4 bases and J 3 bases, with 12 bases left between them. Here the CDR3 DNA reads TGCGCCAGCAGCCCGACCGCGGGGACAGATACGCAGTATTTT. Translated, it gives CASSPTAGTDTQYF.

The V and J genes are TRBV7-9 and TRBJ1-5, with D perhaps TRBD1 (6 bases). Germline CDR1 and CDR2: SEHNR and FQNEAQ (reference sequence). V gave up 3 bases and J gave up 9 bases, with 15 bases separating them. The CDR3 is made up of 14 amino acids. The CDR3 is CASSLDSPMTPQHF. In DNA, the CDR3 is TGTGCCAGCAGCTTGGACAGCCCAATGACGCCCCAGCATTTT.

The rearrangement uses TRBV5-8 and TRBJ2-7; 8 bases map to TRBD1. Per germline, CDR1 SGHTS and CDR2 YDEGEE. V shed 2 bases, J shed 1 base, and the junction held 2 bases outside the gene matches. The CDR3 sequence is 14 residues long. The CDR3 loop is CASSFRTGSYEQYF. The CDR3 nucleotides read TGTGCCAGCAGCTTTCGGACAGGGTCCTACGAGCAGTACTTC. The variable domain in full, completed from reference TRBV5-8 and TRBJ2-7, reads EAGVTQSPTHLIKTRGQQATLRCSPISGHTSVYWYQQALGLGLQFLLWYDEGEERNRGNFPPRFSGRQFPNYSSELNVNALELEDSALYLCASSFRTGSYEQYFGPGTRLTVT.

V and J are TRBV6-1 and TRBJ2-5, with 9 bases aligning to TRBD1. The assigned J gene may be wrong: the sequence end matches TRBJ2-7 better. Germline values: CDR1 MNHNS, CDR2 SASEGT. This CDR3 region has 15 residues. This CDR3 reads CASSETGQGPYEQYF. The DNA of the CDR3 is TGTGCCAGCAGTGAAACGGGACAGGGCCCCTACGAGCAGTACTTC.

V is TRBV6-4 and J is TRBJ1-2; 8 bases align to TRBD1. Per the germline V gene, CDR1 is MRHNA and CDR2 is SNTAGT. This CDR3 is built from 13 residues. Trimming at V came to 5 bases and at J to 7 bases, leaving 6 bases not matched to a gene. The CDR3 loop reads CASSQTGVAGYTF. For the CDR3, the DNA is TGTGCCAGCAGTCAGACAGGGGTGGCTGGCTACACCTTC.

V is TRBV15 and J is TRBJ2-1; 9 bases fit TRBD2. This CDR3 contains 20 residues. Trimming removed 0 bases from V and 3 bases from J; junction bases left unmatched: 15. Germline loops: CDR1 LNHNV, CDR2 YYDKDF (reference sequence). As DNA, the CDR3 is TGTGCCACCAGCAGAGATCGGGGCGGGGGGGCATCGAACAGCTACAATGAGCAGTTCTTC. Protein sequence: CATSRDRGGGASNSYNEQFF.

The gene calls are TRBV28 and TRBJ1-6, with a weak D call TRBD1 (6 bases). Germline V gene data show CDR1 as MDHEN and CDR2 as SYDVKM. The CDR3 sequence is 13 residues long. Deletions cut 2 bases from V and 10 bases from J, with 9 bases between. The CDR3 protein is CASSLPGESPLHF. CDR3 in DNA: TGTGCCAGCAGTTTACCAGGGGAATCACCCCTCCACTTT. The full variable domain, in which reference TRBV28 and TRBJ1-6 provide the parts outside the CDR3, is DVKVTQSSRYLVKRTGEKVFLECVQDMDHENMFWYRQDPGLGLRLIYFSYDVKMKEKGDIPEGYSVSREKKERFSLILESASTNQTSMYLCASSLPGESPLHFGNGTRLTVT.

V gene TRBV5-8 combines with J gene TRBJ2-7; D is perhaps TRBD2 (5 bases). The CDR3 is 16 amino acids. The germline gives CDR1 SGHTS, CDR2 YDEGEE. Trimming removed 0 bases from V and 4 bases from J, with 17 bases in between. Written as DNA, the CDR3 is TGTGCCAGCAGCTTGGCACGGGGTATTAGCTCTTACGAGCAGTACTTC. Its protein is CASSLARGISSYEQYF.

In regard to this clone: Other DNA sequences of this sample code for an identical CDR3. The rearrangement uses TRBV27 and TRBJ1-1; TRBD1 matches 9 bases. CDR1 and CDR2 from the germline V gene are MNHEY and SMNVEV (reference sequence). J gave up 1 base and V 5 bases, and 2 bases lay outside the gene matches. The CDR3 is 14 amino acids. The CDR3 loop reads CASSPQGANTEAFF. In nucleotides, the CDR3 is TGTGCCAGCAGTCCACAGGGGGCGAACACTGAAGCTTTCTTT.

The V and J genes are TRBV6-1 and TRBJ2-7, with a possible D match to TRBD1 (5 bases). This CDR3 has 11 amino acids. V was cut by 7 bases and J by 5 bases, with 9 bases left in between. Germline V CDR1 and CDR2: MNHNS, SASEGT. The CDR3 DNA reads as TGTGCCAGCACCCAGGGTCACGAGCAGTACTTC. Translation: CASTQGHEQYF.

The chain combines TRBV7-9 with TRBJ2-3, with 11 positions matching TRBD2. CDR1 and CDR2 from the germline V gene are SEHNR and FQNEAQ (reference sequence). The CDR3 runs 17 residues. The J segment lost 2 bases and the V segment lost 0 bases, leaving 4 bases of the junction unmatched. CDR3 DNA sequence: TGTGCCAGCAGCTTAGCGTCGACTAGCGGGACCACAGATACGCAGTATTTT. Protein sequence: CASSLASTSGTTDTQYF.

The J gene is TRBJ2-7, the V gene TRBV4-2; 7 bases line up with TRBD1. The CDR3 extends over 13 amino acids. The V gene end was trimmed by 2 bases and the J gene end by 5 bases; junction bases not matched to a gene: 3. The V gene's germline CDR1 is LGHNA and CDR2 YNFKEQ. The CDR3 coding sequence is TGTGCCAGCAGCCAAACAGGGGCTCACGAGCAGTACTTC. Amino acids: CASSQTGAHEQYF.

The rearrangement links TRBV4-2 to TRBJ2-6, with TRBD2 matching over 8 bases. J was trimmed by 0 bases and V by 4 bases; bases with no gene match: 5. CDR3 length: 17 amino acids. Germline-derived CDR1 and CDR2 are LGHNA and YNFKEQ. Here the CDR3 reads CASSRTSQSSGANVLTF. The CDR3 DNA reads TGTGCCAGCAGCCGGACTAGCCAGAGCTCTGGGGCCAACGTCCTGACTTTC.

The rearrangement uses TRBV4-1 and TRBJ1-1; D ambiguous. The CDR3 covers 15 residues. Germline values: CDR1 MGHRA, CDR2 YSYEKL. The V end was cut by 3 bases, the J end by 1 base, with 12 bases between. The CDR3 DNA reads as TGCGCCAGCAGCCAGGAGTTCGGGTCGAACACTGAAGCTTTCTTT. Translating it yields CASSQEFGSNTEAFF.

The rearrangement links TRBV5-1 to TRBJ2-5, with D perhaps TRBD1 (5 bases). The J call may be incorrect, as the DNA end agrees better with TRBJ2-7. Germline-derived CDR1 and CDR2 are SGHRS and YFSETQ. This CDR3 has 16 residues. CDR3 loop: CASSSSGFSPSYEQYF. The DNA of the CDR3 is TGCGCCAGCAGCTCCTCAGGGTTCTCTCCCTCCTACGAGCAGTACTTC.

The gene calls are TRBV5-5 and TRBJ2-5, with D perhaps TRBD1 (5 bases). V was pared by 4 bases and J by 9 bases, with 10 bases between. CDR1 SGHKS and CDR2 YYEKEE come from the germline V gene (reference sequence). The CDR3 extends over 11 amino acids. In DNA, the CDR3 is TGTGCCAGCAGCGAATTAGGGGCCCAGTACTTC. Translation gives CASSELGAQYF.

This chain connects TRBV6-4 to TRBJ1-6; TRBD1 is a possible D gene (5 bases). V was clipped by 8 bases and J by 0 bases, with 14 bases between them. The CDR3 loop spans 16 amino acids. Germline CDR1 is MRHNA and CDR2 is SNTAGT. The CDR3 DNA is TGTGCCAGCTTTCGGGGGATCATCTCCTATAATTCACCCCTCCACTTT. Residues: CASFRGIISYNSPLHF.

In its sample, this clone was seen a few times. V usage is TRBV2 and J usage is TRBJ1-1, with D unresolved. Germline lookup yields CDR1 SNHLY and CDR2 FYNNEI. CDR3 size: 13 residues. Between the trimmed V and J ends, which lost 7 bases and 2 bases, there was a span of 11 bases. The CDR3 spells CASKGGRNTEAFF. CDR3 DNA: TGTGCCAGCAAGGGCGGGAGAAACACTGAAGCTTTCTTT. Complete variable domain (other parts from reference TRBV2 and TRBJ1-1): EPEVTQTPSHQVTQMGQEVILRCVPISNHLYFYWYRQILGQKVEFLVSFYNNEISEKSEIFDDQFSVERPDGSNFTLKIRSTKLEDSAMYFCASKGGRNTEAFFGQGTRLTVV.

This chain joins TRBV5-5 and TRBJ1-6; D might be TRBD1 (5 bases). Trimming shortened V by 1 base and J by 9 bases, and 14 bases separated the two germline ends. This CDR3 has 15 residues. Germline CDR1 is SGHKS and CDR2 is YYEKEE (reference sequence). The CDR3 bases are TGTGCCAGCAGCTTGTCGGGGGTCAGCGGTTCACCCCTCCACTTT. Its protein product is CASSLSGVSGSPLHF.

The rearrangement uses TRBV5-1 and TRBJ1-1, with 7 bases identical to TRBD1. V lost 5 bases to trimming and J lost 1 base; unmatched junction nucleotides: 5. Germline loops: CDR1 SGHRS, CDR2 YFSETQ. This CDR3 is 14 amino acids long. The CDR3 bases are TGCGCCAGCAGAGGGGGACAGTGGAACACTGAAGCTTTCTTT. This translates into CASRGGQWNTEAFF.

The rearrangement uses TRBV4-3 and TRBJ2-7; TRBD1 might be the D (5 bases). V lost 2 bases and J lost 0, with 8 bases in between. The CDR3 length is 14 residues. Germline CDR1 LGHNA, CDR2 YSLEER. DNA for the CDR3: TGCGCCAGCAGCCAATCGACAGTCTCCTACGAGCAGTACTTC. Its translation is CASSQSTVSYEQYF.